These 25 T cell receptor beta chains were sequenced from one sample in a study of cytomegalovirus exposure and HLA in healthy donors. In the PCR, 60 Vbeta and 13 Jbeta primers were used. Measured with immunoSEQ multiplex PCR; TCRdb has only the in-frame clones, and not every one. The data contain tens of thousands of clones, approximately 74% of them singletons. What was sequenced was PBMCs. All receptors come from a young man in good health and CMV-seronegative.

The chain couples TRBV25-1 to TRBJ1-5; D may be TRBD1 (6 bases). Germline V CDR1 and CDR2: MGHDK, SYGVNS. CDR3 size: 15 residues. Trimming shortened V by 5 bases and J by 6 bases, and 17 bases separated the two germline ends. For the CDR3, the DNA is TGTGCCAGCAGTTCGGGAGGGGGTTCGGGTCAGCCCCAGCATTTT. Protein product: CASSSGGGSGQPQHF.

This clone showed up just a few times. The chain carries TRBV2 and TRBJ2-6; the D gene is possibly TRBD2 (5 bases). The germline V gene encodes CDR1 SNHLY and CDR2 FYNNEI. The V and J ends lost 4 bases and 0 bases respectively, with 7 bases between them. The length of the CDR3 is 15 residues. The CDR3 DNA reads as TGTGCCAGCAGTGCCGGGAACTCTGGGGCCAACGTCCTGACTTTC. Translating gives CASSAGNSGANVLTF.

The rearrangement uses TRBV7-8 and TRBJ2-1; 8 nucleotides align to TRBD2. The CDR3 loop spans 15 amino acids. Looked up from germline, CDR1 is SGHVS and CDR2 is FQNEAQ. The V segment lost 2 bases and the J segment 4 bases; nucleotides outside the gene matches: 4. The CDR3 here is CASSLWGTRYNEQFF. The CDR3, as DNA: TGTGCCAGCAGCTTATGGGGGACTAGGTACAATGAGCAGTTCTTC.

V gene TRBV5-4 combines with J gene TRBJ2-1; maybe TRBD2 (5 bases). V was shortened by 0 bases and J by 0 bases, with 10 bases between the two germline ends. This CDR3 spans 16 amino acids. Per the germline V gene, CDR1 is SGHNT and CDR2 is YYREEE (reference sequence). This CDR3 reads CASSLGGLSSYNEQFF. The CDR3 nucleotides are TGTGCCAGCAGCTTGGGAGGGTTGAGCTCCTACAATGAGCAGTTCTTC.

The chain combines TRBV4-3 with TRBJ1-2, with no clear D. CDR3 length: 14 amino acids. From germline, CDR1 is LGHNA and CDR2 YSLEER. Trimming cost V 0 bases and J 5 bases, with 10 bases left between them. CDR3 sequence: CASSQEFGLYGYTF. The CDR3 DNA is TGCGCCAGCAGCCAAGAATTTGGGCTGTATGGCTACACCTTC.

This clone has just one count. The chain employs TRBV5-4 and TRBJ1-1; no definite D call. Germline CDR1 reads SGHNT; CDR2 reads YYREEE (reference sequence). V lost 4 bases and J lost 0, with 7 bases in between. CDR3 size: 13 residues. The CDR3 protein is CASSPNLNTEAFF. The CDR3, as DNA: TGTGCCAGCAGCCCCAACTTGAACACTGAAGCTTTCTTT. The whole variable domain, remainder taken from reference TRBV5-4 and TRBJ1-1, is ETGVTQSPTHLIKTRGQQVTLRCSSQSGHNTVSWYQQALGQGPQFIFQYYREEENGRGNFPPRFSGLQFPNYSSELNVNALELDDSALYLCASSPNLNTEAFFGQGTRLTVV.

The chain joins TRBV4-3 to TRBJ2-3, with unresolved D. The CDR3 extends over 13 amino acids. Germline CDR1 and CDR2: LGHNA and YSLEER. V gave up 4 bases and J gave up 4 bases, with 9 bases separating them. The DNA for the CDR3 is TGCGCCAGCAGCCCCCTGGAGTCAGATACGCAGTATTTT. Protein product: CASSPLESDTQYF.

The CDR3 nucleotides are TGCGCCAGCAGCTTATCTAGCGGCTCCTACGAGCAGTACTTC. It codes for CASSLSSGSYEQYF. The J gene is TRBJ2-7, the V gene TRBV5-1, with 7 bases fitting TRBD2. The CDR3 is 14 amino acids. The V gene end was trimmed by 2 bases and the J gene end by 0 bases; junction bases not matched to a gene: 2. From germline, CDR1 is SGHRS and CDR2 YFSETQ.

The chain links TRBV2 to TRBJ1-1, with 9 bases identical to TRBD1. V gave up 8 bases and J gave up 4 bases; unmatched junction bases: 11. There are 15 residues in the CDR3. In germline, CDR1 is SNHLY, CDR2 FYNNEI. The CDR3, as DNA: TGTGCCAGCCGTAGACAGGGGGATACGATCACTGAAGCTTTCTTT. It translates to CASRRQGDTITEAFF.

V usage is TRBV6-5 and J usage is TRBJ2-1; the match to TRBD2 covers 7 bases. The V gene end was trimmed by 5 bases and the J gene end by 2 bases; junction bases not matched to a gene: 6. Per the germline V gene, CDR1 is MNHEY and CDR2 is SVGAGI. The CDR3 is 15 amino acids. DNA for the CDR3: TGTGCCAGCAGTAGGGGCGGGAGAGCCTACAATGAGCAGTTCTTC. Residues: CASSRGGRAYNEQFF.

This clone was counted a few times. The rearrangement uses TRBV6-5 and TRBJ1-1; TRBD1 is a possible D gene (5 bases). The ends were cut back, 0 bases at V and 3 bases at J, with 8 bases in the middle. CDR3 length: 14 amino acids. Germline CDR1 reads MNHEY; CDR2 reads SVGAGI. In nucleotides, the CDR3 is TGTGCCAGCAGTTACTCGGCCAGGGACACTGAAGCTTTCTTT. This encodes CASSYSARDTEAFF.

This chain joins TRBV23-1 and TRBJ2-6, with D hard to call. TRBV23-1 is reported as an ORF; its role is uncertain. The V and J ends lost 4 bases and 4 bases respectively, with 11 bases between them. CDR3 size: 15 residues. For the CDR3, the DNA is TGCGCCAGCAGTCGCGCCTTTTCAGGGGCCAACGTCCTGACTTTC. Translated, it gives CASSRAFSGANVLTF.

This sequence joins TRBV29-1 and TRBJ2-5; 7 bases agree with TRBD1. The J segment lost 5 bases and the V segment lost 7 bases, leaving 10 bases of the junction unmatched. Germline CDR1 reads SQVTM; CDR2 reads ANQGSEA. The CDR3 contains 13 residues. The DNA for the CDR3 is TGCAGCGCCCGGACAGGAGGACTTGAGACCCAGTACTTC. Encoded protein: CSARTGGLETQYF.

The chain carries TRBV11-3 and TRBJ2-1, with 11 bases fitting TRBD2. This CDR3 is built from 16 residues. V gave up 2 bases and J gave up 8 bases; unmatched junction bases: 8. In germline, CDR1 is SGHNT, CDR2 YENEEA. The CDR3 is CASSLLAGGPSDEQFF. The CDR3 DNA reads as TGTGCCAGCAGCTTATTAGCGGGAGGGCCCTCGGATGAGCAGTTCTTC. Based on the CDR3 plus reference TRBV11-3 and TRBJ2-1, the full variable domain is EAGVVQSPRYKIIEKKQPVAFWCNPISGHNTLYWYLQNLGQGPELLIRYENEEAVDDSQLPKDRFSAERLKGVDSTLKIQPAELGDSAVYLCASSLLAGGPSDEQFFGPGTRLTVL.

The V call is TRBV4-3, the J call TRBJ1-6, with D tentatively TRBD1 (5 bases). This CDR3 comprises 17 residues. Germline lookup yields CDR1 LGHNA and CDR2 YSLEER. The ends were cut back, 1 base at V and 0 bases at J, with 10 bases in the middle. This chain's CDR3 is CASSQVSQGSYNSPLHF. DNA of the CDR3: TGCGCCAGCAGCCAAGTTTCCCAGGGCTCCTATAATTCACCCCTCCACTTT.

The V and J genes are TRBV6-1 and TRBJ1-2, with 7 bases aligning to TRBD1. This CDR3 contains 14 residues. The germline CDR1 and CDR2 sequences are MNHNS and SASEGT. The junction had 6 bases not matched to a gene; V was cut back by 6 bases and J by 2 bases. This chain's CDR3 is CASRPGQANYGYTF. CDR3 DNA: TGTGCCAGCAGACCCGGACAGGCGAACTATGGCTACACCTTC.

Only a few counts were recorded for this clone. The genes are TRBV5-4 and TRBJ2-5; D is possibly TRBD2 (6 bases). The CDR3 loop spans 14 amino acids. Germline V CDR1 and CDR2: SGHNT, YYREEE (reference sequence). The ends were cut back, 5 bases at V and 4 bases at J, with 15 bases in the middle. The CDR3 DNA reads TGTGCCAGCAGTTCCTGGGGAGGCGGAGAGACCCAGTACTTC. Protein sequence: CASSSWGGGETQYF.

The CDR3 loop is CSVFGTSAATQYF. CDR3 DNA sequence: TGCAGCGTGTTTGGGACTAGCGCAGCGACGCAGTATTTT. The chain combines TRBV29-1 with TRBJ2-3; 10 nucleotides agree with TRBD2. The CDR3 has 13 amino acids. V gave up 6 bases and J gave up 9 bases; unmatched junction bases: 9. From germline, CDR1 is SQVTM and CDR2 ANQGSEA.

The rearrangement joins TRBV29-1 to TRBJ1-5; the D gene is possibly TRBD1 (5 bases). Germline CDR1 reads SQVTM; CDR2 reads ANQGSEA. The CDR3 length is 11 residues. The germline V and J ends were trimmed by 6 bases and 7 bases, with 10 bases remaining between them. CDR3 in amino acids: CSVGEGQPQHF. CDR3 DNA: TGCAGCGTAGGGGAAGGGCAGCCCCAGCATTTT. The full variable domain, rest sourced from reference TRBV29-1 and TRBJ1-5, is SAVISQKPSRDICQRGTSLTIQCQVDSQVTMMFWYRQQPGQSLTLIATANQGSEATYESGFVIDKFPISRPNLTFSTLTVSNMSPEDSSIYLCSVGEGQPQHFGDGTRLSIL.

The chain recombines TRBV29-1 with TRBJ1-2; 10 bases fit TRBD1. Germline trimming cut 7 bases from V and 4 bases from J; bases unmatched to any gene: 3. The CDR3 has 12 amino acids. Germline values: CDR1 SQVTM, CDR2 ANQGSEA. The CDR3 DNA reads as TGCAGCGCCGGACAGGGGGTCTATGGCTACACCTTC. Protein product: CSAGQGVYGYTF.

The chain carries TRBV7-9 and TRBJ1-6, with a weak D call TRBD1 (5 bases). CDR3 size: 14 residues. Trimming took off 5 bases at V and 4 bases at J, with 9 bases between the two ends. The germline V gene has CDR1 SEHNR and CDR2 FQNEAQ (reference sequence). CDR3: CASSQTEYNSPLHF. The CDR3 bases are TGTGCCAGCAGCCAGACAGAGTATAATTCACCCCTCCACTTT.

The chain combines TRBV5-1 with TRBJ2-3; D call uncertain. V dropped 4 bases and J dropped 2 bases, with 5 bases sitting between them. The CDR3 extends over 12 amino acids. From germline, CDR1 is SGHRS and CDR2 YFSETQ. CDR3 nucleotide sequence: TGCGCCAGCAGCCCTCCCACAGATACGCAGTATTTT. Translated, it gives CASSPPTDTQYF.

A remark on this clone: In this CDR3 the conserved last residue, phenylalanine or tryptophan, is missing, so a read error is likely. The V gene is TRBV2, the J gene TRBJ1-5, with D tentatively TRBD1 (6 bases). Germline assignment: CDR1 SNHLY and CDR2 FYNNEI. CDR3 length equals 14 residues. V was cut by 6 bases and J by 7 bases, with 16 bases left in between. CDR3 in DNA: TGTGCCAGCAGCACAGGGATGGTATACCAGCCCCAGCATGTT. Its translation: CASSTGMVYQPQHV.

To note about this clone: This CDR3 is also generated by other DNA sequences in the sample. The rearrangement joins TRBV29-1 to TRBJ2-7, with D perhaps TRBD1 (6 bases). The CDR3 is 12 residues long. Trimming stripped 4 bases from V and 6 bases from J, with 13 bases between. Germline CDR1 is SQVTM and CDR2 is ANQGSEA. The CDR3 here is CSVVPKGGEQYF. The DNA for the CDR3 is TGCAGCGTTGTGCCTAAAGGGGGCGAGCAGTACTTC.

This chain's CDR3 is CASSLVATSGHNEQFF. The CDR3 bases are TGTGCCAGCAGCTTAGTTGCGACTAGCGGGCACAATGAGCAGTTCTTC. The chain is built from TRBV7-2 and TRBJ2-1, with 10 bases matching TRBD2. Germline loops: CDR1 SGHTA, CDR2 FQGNSA. Trimming removed 1 base from V and 5 bases from J; junction bases left unmatched: 5. The CDR3 length is 16 residues.